The 10 T cell receptor beta chains presented below share a single source sample, sequenced in a study of shared clonotypes between healthy human individuals. Profiling relied on immunoSEQ multiplex PCR, and the TCRdb table lists in-frame clones only, not all of them. The sample lists 2 million or so clones; roughly 94% were seen once. The source material was naive CD4+ T cells sorted from blood. As to subset: CD45RA+ positively selected. These receptors were taken from a man aged 18 to 30 in good health.

In its sample, this clone was seen many times. V gene TRBV5-1 combines with J gene TRBJ1-4, with unresolved D. The length of the CDR3 is 13 residues. Trimming left V 5 bases short and J 3 bases short, with 8 bases between. The germline CDR1 and CDR2 sequences are SGHRS and YFSETQ. This CDR3 reads CASRWSANEKLFF. For the CDR3, the DNA is TGCGCCAGCAGGTGGTCCGCTAATGAAAAACTGTTTTTT. Full variable domain (remainder filled in from reference TRBV5-1 and TRBJ1-4): KAGVTQTPRYLIKTRGQQVTLSCSPISGHRSVSWYQQTPGQGLQFLFEYFSETQRNKGNFPGRFSGRQFSNSRSEMNVSTLELGDSALYLCASRWSANEKLFFGSGTQLSVL.

Comments on this clone: This sample also contains other DNA sequences that code for the same CDR3. The chain is built from TRBV5-1 and TRBJ1-1; TRBD1 matches 7 bases. This CDR3 has 14 amino acids. V shed 0 bases and J 4 bases; nucleotides not matched to a gene: 3. Germline-derived CDR1 and CDR2 are SGHRS and YFSETQ. CDR3 bases: TGCGCCAGCAGCTTGGACAGGGGCTCCACTGAAGCTTTCTTT. Its translation is CASSLDRGSTEAFF.

The gene calls are TRBV4-3 and TRBJ2-3, with D hard to call. Looked up from germline, CDR1 is LGHNA and CDR2 is YSLEER. V lost 2 bases, J lost 0 bases, and 9 bases lay in between. CDR3 length: 15 amino acids. CDR3 sequence: CASSQLLTSTDTQYF. As DNA, the CDR3 is TGCGCCAGCAGCCAATTGCTAACTAGCACAGATACGCAGTATTTT.

The chain uses TRBV7-6 and TRBJ2-1; D not resolved. Trimming stripped 5 bases from V and 5 bases from J, with 19 bases between. The length of the CDR3 is 16 residues. Germline V gene data show CDR1 as SGHVS and CDR2 as FNYEAQ. The CDR3 region is CASSLENPLSNNEQFF. DNA for the CDR3: TGTGCCAGCAGCCTGGAAAACCCACTCAGCAACAATGAGCAGTTCTTC. The variable domain in full, completed from reference TRBV7-6 and TRBJ2-1, reads GAGVSQSPRYKVTKRGQDVALRCDPISGHVSLYWYRQALGQGPEFLTYFNYEAQQDKSGLPNDRFSAERPEGSISTLTIQRTEQRDSAMYRCASSLENPLSNNEQFFGPGTRLTVL.

The CDR3, as DNA: TGTGCCAGCAGCCAGGGGGACGGAAACACCATATATTTT. It specifies CASSQGDGNTIYF. V is TRBV5-4 and J is TRBJ1-3; TRBD1 agrees at 7 bases. Per the germline V gene, CDR1 is SGHNT and CDR2 is YYREEE (reference sequence). The CDR3 covers 13 residues. Trimming took 4 bases from V and 4 from J; bases not matched to a gene: 2.

About this clone itself: This clone may be a read error of a much larger clone one base away. The chain recombines TRBV6-6 with TRBJ2-7; maybe TRBD2 (5 bases). Germline values: CDR1 MNHNY, CDR2 SVGAGI (reference sequence). The CDR3 is 12 amino acids. V dropped 6 bases and J dropped 4 bases, with 10 bases sitting between them. The CDR3 protein is CASSLAGYEQYF. The CDR3 DNA reads as TGTGCCAGCAGCCTAGCCGGATACGAGCAGTACTTC.

The chain uses TRBV6-6 and TRBJ2-1, with D possibly being TRBD2 (5 bases). CDR1 is MNHNY and CDR2 is SVGAGI in the germline V gene (reference sequence). CDR3 length equals 15 residues. Trimming took 7 bases from V and 6 from J, leaving 19 bases between them. For the CDR3, the DNA is TGTGCCAGCACTCCACCCCCTGGAGGTCTCAATGAGCAGTTCTTC. It codes for CASTPPPGGLNEQFF.

The CDR3: CASSPISGTLDTATGNTIYF. Written as DNA, the CDR3 is TGTGCCAGCTCACCGATTAGTGGGACCCTTGACACCGCAACTGGAAACACCATATATTTT. The chain recombines TRBV18 with TRBJ1-3; possible D gene TRBD1, 5 bases. V lost 3 bases and J 2 bases, leaving 26 bases between the germline ends. This CDR3 contains 20 residues. Germline CDR1 is KGHSH and CDR2 is LQKENI.

The rearrangement links TRBV7-1 to TRBJ1-4, with D unclear. Being an ORF, TRBV7-1 has a function that is uncertain. The length of the CDR3 is 14 residues. Trimming pared 4 bases from V and 8 bases from J, leaving 14 bases between. CDR3 region: CASSLAGGREKLFF. The CDR3 DNA reads TGTGCCAGCAGCTTAGCGGGAGGTCGGGAAAAACTGTTTTTT.

This chain joins TRBV11-2 and TRBJ2-5; 7 nucleotides align to TRBD1. The V gene's germline CDR1 is SGHAT and CDR2 FQNNGV. The CDR3 contains 14 residues. V trimming: 2 bases; J trimming: 1 base; junction bases outside the gene matches: 1. The CDR3 DNA follows: TGTGCCAGCAGCTTAACAGGGGTCCAAGAGACCCAGTACTTC. Translating it yields CASSLTGVQETQYF.